The 5 T cell receptor beta chains presented below share a single source sample, sequenced in a study of blood T cell repertoires in COVID-19. Here immunoSEQ multiplex PCR was the method, and the copy in TCRdb shows in-frame clones only, minus some. The sample comprises approximately 150,000 clones, more than 80% of which are singletons, and around 3.3% rests with the top ten. What was sequenced was peripheral blood. The receptors were gathered from an older woman with active COVID-19.

This chain connects TRBV30 to TRBJ2-7, with a weak D call TRBD1 (5 bases). V lost 3 bases to trimming and J lost 2 bases, with 8 bases between them. Germline loops: CDR1 GTSNPN, CDR2 SVGIG (reference sequence). There are 12 residues in the CDR3. The CDR3 reads CAWSLGAYEQYF. For the CDR3, the DNA is TGTGCCTGGAGCCTAGGGGCCTACGAGCAGTACTTC.

This CDR3 reads CASSSGVAYNEQFF. The CDR3 bases are TGTGCCAGCAGCTCCGGTGTGGCCTACAATGAGCAGTTCTTC. This chain uses TRBV5-4 with TRBJ2-1; D unresolved. Between the trimmed V and J ends, which lost 3 bases and 2 bases, there was a span of 9 bases. Germline-derived CDR1 and CDR2 are SGHNT and YYREEE (reference sequence). CDR3 length: 14 amino acids. The full variable domain, in which reference TRBV5-4 and TRBJ2-1 provide the parts outside the CDR3, is ETGVTQSPTHLIKTRGQQVTLRCSSQSGHNTVSWYQQALGQGPQFIFQYYREEENGRGNFPPRFSGLQFPNYSSELNVNALELDDSALYLCASSSGVAYNEQFFGPGTRLTVL.

This sequence joins TRBV5-4 and TRBJ2-7; 12 bases map to TRBD2. This CDR3 has 15 residues. From germline, CDR1 is SGHNT and CDR2 YYREEE (reference sequence). The V segment lost 4 bases and the J segment 3 bases; nucleotides outside the gene matches: 5. CDR3 coding DNA: TGTGCCAGCAGCCTAGGGACTAGCGGGTACTACGAGCAGTACTTC. This encodes CASSLGTSGYYEQYF. The full variable domain, with the rest looked up from reference TRBV5-4 and TRBJ2-7, is ETGVTQSPTHLIKTRGQQVTLRCSSQSGHNTVSWYQQALGQGPQFIFQYYREEENGRGNFPPRFSGLQFPNYSSELNVNALELDDSALYLCASSLGTSGYYEQYFGPGTRLTVT.

CDR3: CASSDRGQEQYF. The CDR3 nucleotides are TGTGCCAGCTCGGATCGCGGGCAGGAGCAGTACTTC. The rearrangement uses TRBV18 and TRBJ2-7; maybe TRBD2 (5 bases). Trimming removed 6 bases from V and 7 bases from J, with 13 bases in between. The CDR3 is made up of 12 amino acids. Germline CDR1 reads KGHSH; CDR2 reads LQKENI. The complete variable domain, with remaining parts taken from reference TRBV18 and TRBJ2-7, reads NAGVMQNPRHLVRRRGQEARLRCSPMKGHSHVYWYRQLPEEGLKFMVYLQKENIIDESGMPKERFSAEFPKEGPSILRIQQVVRGDSAAYFCASSDRGQEQYFGPGTRLTVT.

The genes are TRBV29-1 and TRBJ2-1; 7 bases agree with TRBD2. V shed 4 bases, J shed 6 bases, and the junction held 6 bases outside the gene matches. Germline V gene sequence: CDR1 SQVTM, CDR2 ANQGSEA. CDR3 length: 13 residues. For the CDR3, the DNA is TGCAGCGTTGGGGCTGGGGGGGGCAATGAGCAGTTCTTC. It codes for CSVGAGGGNEQFF.